A single T cell receptor beta chain is shown here with its context. The data were obtained in a study of blood T cell repertoires in COVID-19. Background on the study: The origin of the acute and convalescent COVID-19 samples was the United States, Italy and Spain. T cells, B-cell-depleted T cells, or PBMCs supplied cDNA or gDNA.

Methods used by the authors: Estimated nucleated cell counts came from reference gene primer amplification. Assay used: immunoSEQ multiplex PCR; TCRdb lists only in-frame clones, some missing. From that table come the V and J calls and clone size; the DNA was used to work out D and trimming. The data show about 73,000 clones, with 84% seen just once and approximately 29% held by the top ten. Trimming took 4 bases from V and 4 from J; bases not matched to a gene: 5. This CDR3 has 14 residues. Germline V CDR1 and CDR2: MGHRA, YSYEKL. The sequence was obtained from a human donor in a cohort sampled during active COVID-19. The chain is built from TRBV4-1 and TRBJ2-5; 8 positions agree with TRBD1. The sample comprised peripheral blood. CDR3 in amino acids: CASSPGQGRETQYF. The CDR3 nucleotides read TGCGCCAGCAGCCCTGGACAGGGCCGAGAGACCCAGTACTTC.